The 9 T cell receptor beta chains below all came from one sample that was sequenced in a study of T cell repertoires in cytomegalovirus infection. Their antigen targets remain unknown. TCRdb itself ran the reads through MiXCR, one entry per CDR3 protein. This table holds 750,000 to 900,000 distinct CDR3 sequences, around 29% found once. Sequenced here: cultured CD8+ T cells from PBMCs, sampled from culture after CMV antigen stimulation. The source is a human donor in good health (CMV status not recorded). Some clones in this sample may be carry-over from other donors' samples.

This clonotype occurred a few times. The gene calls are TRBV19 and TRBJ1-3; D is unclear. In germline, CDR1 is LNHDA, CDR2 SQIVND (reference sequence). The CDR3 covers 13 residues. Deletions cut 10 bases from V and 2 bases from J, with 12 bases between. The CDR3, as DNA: TGTGCCATTAGGGATGTCGCTGGAAACACCATATATTTT. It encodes CAIRDVAGNTIYF. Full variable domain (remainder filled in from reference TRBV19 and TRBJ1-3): DGGITQSPKYLFRKEGQNVTLSCEQNLNHDAMYWYRQDPGQGLRLIYYSQIVNDFQKGDIAEGYSVSREKKESFPLTVTSAQKNPTAFYLCAIRDVAGNTIYFGEGSWLTVV.

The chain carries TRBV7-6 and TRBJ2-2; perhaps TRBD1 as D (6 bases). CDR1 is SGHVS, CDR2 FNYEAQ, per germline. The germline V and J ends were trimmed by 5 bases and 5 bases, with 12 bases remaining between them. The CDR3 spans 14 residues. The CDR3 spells CASSITRGTGELFF. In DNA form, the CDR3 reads TGTGCCAGCAGCATAACCAGGGGTACCGGGGAGCTGTTTTTT.

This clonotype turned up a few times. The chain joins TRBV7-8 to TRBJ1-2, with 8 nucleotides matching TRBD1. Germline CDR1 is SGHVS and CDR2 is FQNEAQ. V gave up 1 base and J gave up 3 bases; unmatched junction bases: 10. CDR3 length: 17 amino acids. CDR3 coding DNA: TGTGCCAGCAGCTTAGGGGACCCAGGGGGCCGGGACTATGGCTACACCTTC. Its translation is CASSLGDPGGRDYGYTF.

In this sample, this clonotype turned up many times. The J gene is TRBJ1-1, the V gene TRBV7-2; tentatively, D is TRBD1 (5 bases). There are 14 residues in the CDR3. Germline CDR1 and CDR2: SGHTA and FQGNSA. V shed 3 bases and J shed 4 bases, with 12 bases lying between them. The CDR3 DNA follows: TGTGCCAGCAGCTTTACGGGGACGGCCACTGAAGCTTTCTTT. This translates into CASSFTGTATEAFF. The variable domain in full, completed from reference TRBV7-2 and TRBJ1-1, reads GAGVSQSPSNKVTEKGKDVELRCDPISGHTALYWYRQSLGQGLEFLIYFQGNSAPDKSGLPSDRFSAERTGGSVSTLTIQRTQQEDSAVYLCASSFTGTATEAFFGQGTRLTVV.

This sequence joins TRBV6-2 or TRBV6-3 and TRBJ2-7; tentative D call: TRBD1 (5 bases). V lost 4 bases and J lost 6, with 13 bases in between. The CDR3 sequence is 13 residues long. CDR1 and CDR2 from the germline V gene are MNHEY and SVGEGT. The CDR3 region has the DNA TGTGCCAGCAGTTCAGACAGACGGCCCGAGCAGTACGTC. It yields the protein CASSSDRRPEQYV.

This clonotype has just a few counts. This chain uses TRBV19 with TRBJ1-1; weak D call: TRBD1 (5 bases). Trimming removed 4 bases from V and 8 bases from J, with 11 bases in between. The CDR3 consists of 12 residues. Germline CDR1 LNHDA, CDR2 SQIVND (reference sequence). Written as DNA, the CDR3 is TGTGCCAGTAGTAAGGGGCCGAGGGAAGCTTTCTTT. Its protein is CASSKGPREAFF.

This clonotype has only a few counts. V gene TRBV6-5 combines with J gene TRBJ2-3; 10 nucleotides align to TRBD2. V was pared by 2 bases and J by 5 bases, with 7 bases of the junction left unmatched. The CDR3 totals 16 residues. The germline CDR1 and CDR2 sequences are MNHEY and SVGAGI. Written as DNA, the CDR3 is TGTGCCAGCAGTTACACGGCTAGCGGGGGATTAGATACGCAGTATTTT. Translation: CASSYTASGGLDTQYF.

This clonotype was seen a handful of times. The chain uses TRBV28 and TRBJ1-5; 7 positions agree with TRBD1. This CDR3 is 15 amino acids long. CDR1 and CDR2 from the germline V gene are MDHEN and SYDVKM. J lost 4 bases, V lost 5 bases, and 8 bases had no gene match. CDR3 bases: TGTGCCAGCAGTGCCCACGGGACAGATAATCAGCCCCAGCATTTT. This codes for CASSAHGTDNQPQHF. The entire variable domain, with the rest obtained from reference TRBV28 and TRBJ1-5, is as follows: DVKVTQSSRYLVKRTGEKVFLECVQDMDHENMFWYRQDPGLGLRLIYFSYDVKMKEKGDIPEGYSVSREKKERFSLILESASTNQTSMYLCASSAHGTDNQPQHFGDGTRLSIL.

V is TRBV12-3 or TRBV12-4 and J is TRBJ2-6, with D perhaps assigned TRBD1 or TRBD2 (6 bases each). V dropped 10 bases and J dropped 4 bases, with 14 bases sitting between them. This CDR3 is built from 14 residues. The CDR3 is CAIWGAGGANVLTF. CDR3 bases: TGTGCCATATGGGGGGCTGGAGGGGCCAACGTCCTGACTTTC.